The entry below gives a single TCR beta chain sequence along with its context. What antigen it recognizes has not been identified. Per-nucleotide qualities are absent, and no much larger clonotype sits a single base away. The time point label of this sample denotes: baseline before first vaccination. Vaccinee samples came from UK trials COV001 and COV002, including a single-blind randomized controlled phase 2/3 trial of AZD1222 (ChAdOx1 nCoV-19) in healthy adults. For TCRbeta chain sequencing, PBMC samples from trial participants were taken at day 0 and at day 28 after the second dose. The CDR3 regions of human TCRbeta chains were analyzed by immunosequencing. Regarding the original processing steps: TCRs in the repertoires were compared against a reference library of SARS-CoV-2-specific TCRs that had been generated with the MIRA antigen-specificity platform. Breadth was defined as the fraction of unique TCRs that were SARS-CoV-2-associated, and depth was defined as the fraction of total T cells that were SARS-CoV-2-associated. Using the MIRA data, each spike-specific TCR was assigned both to the spike region to which the TCR was reactive and to a CD4 or CD8 class. Log10-transformed breadth and depth values were compared by one-way ANOVA with Sidak's multiple comparisons tests. TCRdb's version of the immuneACCESS table is confined to in-frame rearrangements and falls short of the full clone set. An unresolved V gene accounts for under half of the shortfall where checked; the remainder is of unknown origin. That table supplies the V and J calls and clone size; D and trimming were determined from the DNA. This sample comprises about 100,000 clones, about 89% of them detected only once. In total, the top ten clones hold over 15% of the sample.

The sample originates from a study of T cell responses to AZD1222 COVID-19 vaccine (TCRdb year 2021). In terms of the full investigation: AZD1222 recipients whose second dose came at about 4 weeks and those whose second dose came at about 12 weeks were combined into one group, since spike-specific TCR depth and breadth did not differ between the two schedules. Trial participants were enrolled by age into 18-55, 56-69 and 70-plus year subgroups, with about 150, 28 and 57 TCR-sequenced participants respectively. A total of approximately 240 trial participants underwent TCR sequencing, of whom nearly 210 received two doses of AZD1222 and some 26 received two doses of the MenACWY control vaccine.

The investigation overall reported the following: The vaccine-associated CD4 TCRs covered the entire spike protein, and the dominant responses fell in regions 160-218 and 743-854. In the small 56-69-year group, the increase in depth fell short of significance, most likely because of low power. Conclusions about previously exposed vaccinees were limited because only a handful of AZD1222 recipients were SARS-CoV-2 seropositive at baseline. Epitopes outside the regions mutated in the B.1.351 and B.1.1.7 variants were reportedly recognized by nearly half of the unique spike-specific TCRs. No day 14 peak-response samples were available, so repertoires were characterized only after the peak T cell response. Most participants were white British and females outnumbered males, and the authors suggested that clonal diversity may have been underestimated. A significant rise in spike-specific TCR breadth and depth was observed after two AZD1222 doses relative to day 0 and relative to MenACWY recipients.

The TCR sequence derives from an adult in good health. Sequencing was performed on peripheral blood, taken on day 0 of AZD1222 vaccination.

This receptor carries the CDR3 CASSSRTSGVTDTQYF. DNA sequence: TGTGCCAGCAGCAGCCGGACTAGCGGAGTCACAGATACGCAGTATTTT. The rearrangement combines TRBV7-9 with TRBJ2-3; TRBD2 matches 10 bases in the middle. The CDR3 sequence holds 16 residues, the cysteine and phenylalanine included. Of all the DNA, just the CDR3 is kept, 48 bases in frame from base 1. From the germline V gene (reference sequence), CDR1 is SEHNR and CDR2 is FQNEAQ. Relative to germline, V is missing 5 bases and J is missing 2 bases, with 7 bases of the junction outside any gene match.